These T cell receptor beta chains were read from a single sample in a study of prognosis after radiotherapy for stage I lung cancer. A single record per CDR3 protein comes from TCRdb applying MiXCR to the multiplex PCR reads. The repertoire holds approximately 10,000 distinct CDR3 sequences, with roughly a third as singletons. Here the sequenced sample was PBMCs, taken before or after stereotactic body radiation therapy (not recorded which). The receptors derive from a donor over 45 with non-small cell lung cancer. Each CDR3 is given with its conserved first and last residue. Fields, in order: V gene, J gene, D gene, clone size, CDR3 protein, CDR3 DNA. D genes are given only for firm matches. Rows may omit the clone size; those that give it use once, few, many or a size class.

v_gene: TRBV28
j_gene: TRBJ1-4
d_gene: NA
abundance: NA
CDR3aa: CASRASGGGEKLFF
CDR3nt: TGTGCCAGCAGAGCGTCGGGGGGGGGTGAAAAACTGTTTTTT

v_gene: TRBV7-3
j_gene: TRBJ2-1
d_gene: NA
abundance: many
CDR3aa: CASSLMKSAYNEQFF
CDR3nt: TGTGCCAGCAGCTTAATGAAGTCCGCCTACAATGAGCAGTTCTTC

v_gene: TRBV7-9
j_gene: TRBJ2-7
d_gene: TRBD1
abundance: many
CDR3aa: CASSSTYTTGAYEQYF
CDR3nt: TGTGCCAGCAGCTCAACCTATACAACAGGGGCCTACGAGCAGTACTTC

v_gene: TRBV28
j_gene: TRBJ2-3
d_gene: NA
abundance: NA
CDR3aa: CASSSPVDRLMEDTQYF
CDR3nt: TGTGCCAGCAGTTCCCCGGTCGACAGGCTGATGGAAGATACGCAGTATTTT

v_gene: TRBV4-1
j_gene: TRBJ1-6
d_gene: NA
abundance: NA
CDR3aa: CASSQVGDGTSPLHF
CDR3nt: TGCGCCAGCAGCCAAGTGGGGGATGGAACGTCACCCCTCCACTTT

v_gene: TRBV15
j_gene: TRBJ2-3
d_gene: NA
abundance: many
CDR3aa: CATSRGDYPFGDTQYF
CDR3nt: TGTGCCACCAGCAGAGGAGACTACCCTTTCGGAGATACGCAGTATTTT

v_gene: TRBV5-1
j_gene: TRBJ2-3
d_gene: NA
abundance: few
CDR3aa: CASSLGDGPRPRLLF
CDR3nt: TGCGCCAGCAGCTTGGGGGATGGACCGCGCCCTCGGCTTTTATTT

v_gene: TRBV12-3/TRBV12-4
j_gene: TRBJ1-1
d_gene: NA
abundance: many
CDR3aa: CASSSGRGMYTEAFF
CDR3nt: TGTGCCAGCAGTTCCGGACGGGGGATGTACACTGAAGCTTTCTTT

v_gene: TRBV6-1
j_gene: TRBJ2-1
d_gene: NA
abundance: medium-sized
CDR3aa: CASSPRLIAGYNEQFF
CDR3nt: TGTGCCAGCAGTCCAAGACTAATAGCTGGATACAATGAGCAGTTCTTC

v_gene: TRBV12-3/TRBV12-4
j_gene: TRBJ2-7
d_gene: NA
abundance: many
CDR3aa: CASSFGQRLYEQYF
CDR3nt: TGTGCCAGCAGTTTCGGACAACGCCTCTACGAGCAGTACTTC

v_gene: TRBV2
j_gene: TRBJ1-5
d_gene: NA
abundance: few
CDR3aa: CASSGGNQPQHF
CDR3nt: TGTGCCAGCAGTGGTGGTAATCAGCCCCAGCATTTT

v_gene: TRBV20-1
j_gene: TRBJ2-3
d_gene: NA
abundance: many
CDR3aa: CSARDQGTGTQYF
CDR3nt: TGCAGTGCTAGAGACCAGGGGACGGGTACGCAGTATTTT

v_gene: TRBV18
j_gene: TRBJ2-6
d_gene: TRBD1
abundance: many
CDR3aa: CASSPRSKGAAGANVLTF
CDR3nt: TGTGCCAGCTCACCAAGGTCAAAGGGGGCGGCTGGGGCCAACGTCCTGACTTTC

v_gene: TRBV24-1
j_gene: TRBJ2-2
d_gene: TRBD2
abundance: NA
CDR3aa: CATSYPSGIVTGELFF
CDR3nt: TGTGCCACCAGTTACCCTAGCGGGATTGTGACCGGGGAGCTGTTTTTT

v_gene: TRBV4-1
j_gene: TRBJ2-2
d_gene: NA
abundance: many
CDR3aa: CASSHAWRNTGELFF
CDR3nt: TGCGCCAGCAGTCATGCGTGGCGGAACACCGGGGAGCTGTTTTTT

v_gene: TRBV18
j_gene: TRBJ2-3
d_gene: NA
abundance: many
CDR3aa: CASSGGVADTQYF
CDR3nt: TGTGCCAGCTCGGGGGGAGTTGCAGATACGCAGTATTTT

v_gene: TRBV27
j_gene: TRBJ2-7
d_gene: NA
abundance: NA
CDR3aa: CASSHGAGAYEQYF
CDR3nt: TGTGCCAGCAGCCACGGGGCGGGGGCATACGAGCAGTACTTC

v_gene: TRBV12-3/TRBV12-4
j_gene: TRBJ2-3
d_gene: TRBD2
abundance: NA
CDR3aa: CASSPWGGLATDPQYF
CDR3nt: TGTGCCAGCAGTCCCTGGGGTGGACTAGCGACAGATCCGCAGTATTTT

v_gene: TRBV7-9
j_gene: TRBJ2-7
d_gene: NA
abundance: many
CDR3aa: CASSLSSRDALEQYF
CDR3nt: TGTGCCAGCAGCTTATCTTCGCGGGATGCTTTGGAGCAGTACTTC

v_gene: TRBV7-3
j_gene: TRBJ2-1
d_gene: NA
abundance: NA
CDR3aa: CASSQGGGWGDNEQFF
CDR3nt: TGTGCCAGCAGCCAAGGTGGGGGATGGGGTGACAATGAGCAGTTCTTC

v_gene: TRBV30
j_gene: TRBJ2-1
d_gene: TRBD1
abundance: many
CDR3aa: CAWSTRGQLNEQFF
CDR3nt: TGTGCCTGGAGTACGAGGGGACAGCTCAATGAGCAGTTCTTC

v_gene: TRBV5-6
j_gene: TRBJ2-3
d_gene: TRBD2
abundance: many
CDR3aa: CASRTSPTDTQYF
CDR3nt: TGTGCCAGCAGGACTAGCCCAACAGATACGCAGTATTTT

v_gene: TRBV3-1
j_gene: TRBJ1-6
d_gene: TRBD1
abundance: many
CDR3aa: CASSQRGQTNSPLHF
CDR3nt: TGTGCCAGCAGCCAGAGGGGACAGACTAATTCACCCCTCCACTTT

v_gene: TRBV7-3
j_gene: TRBJ2-6
d_gene: NA
abundance: many
CDR3aa: CASSLKGGSGANVLTF
CDR3nt: TGTGCCAGCAGCTTAAAGGGAGGATCTGGGGCCAACGTCCTGACTTTC

v_gene: TRBV4-3
j_gene: TRBJ2-7
d_gene: TRBD2
abundance: many
CDR3aa: CASSRDGRASEQYF
CDR3nt: TGCGCCAGCAGCCGCGACGGGAGGGCCTCCGAGCAGTACTTC